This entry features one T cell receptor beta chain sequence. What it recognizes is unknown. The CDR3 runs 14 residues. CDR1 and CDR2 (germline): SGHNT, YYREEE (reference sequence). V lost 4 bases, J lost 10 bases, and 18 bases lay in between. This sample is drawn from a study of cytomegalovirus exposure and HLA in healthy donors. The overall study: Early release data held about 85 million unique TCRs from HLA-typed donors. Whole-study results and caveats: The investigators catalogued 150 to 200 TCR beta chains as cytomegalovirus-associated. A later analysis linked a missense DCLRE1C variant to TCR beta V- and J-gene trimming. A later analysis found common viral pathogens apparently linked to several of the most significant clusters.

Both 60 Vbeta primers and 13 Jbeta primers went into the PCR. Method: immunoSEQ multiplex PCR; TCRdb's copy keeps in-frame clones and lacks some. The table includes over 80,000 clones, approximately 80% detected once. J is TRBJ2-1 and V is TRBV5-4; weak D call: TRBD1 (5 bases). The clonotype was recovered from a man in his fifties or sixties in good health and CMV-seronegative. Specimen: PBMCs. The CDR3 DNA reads TGTGCCAGCAGCGTGCTGTATGGGGCTGGGGAGCAGTTCTTC. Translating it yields CASSVLYGAGEQFF.